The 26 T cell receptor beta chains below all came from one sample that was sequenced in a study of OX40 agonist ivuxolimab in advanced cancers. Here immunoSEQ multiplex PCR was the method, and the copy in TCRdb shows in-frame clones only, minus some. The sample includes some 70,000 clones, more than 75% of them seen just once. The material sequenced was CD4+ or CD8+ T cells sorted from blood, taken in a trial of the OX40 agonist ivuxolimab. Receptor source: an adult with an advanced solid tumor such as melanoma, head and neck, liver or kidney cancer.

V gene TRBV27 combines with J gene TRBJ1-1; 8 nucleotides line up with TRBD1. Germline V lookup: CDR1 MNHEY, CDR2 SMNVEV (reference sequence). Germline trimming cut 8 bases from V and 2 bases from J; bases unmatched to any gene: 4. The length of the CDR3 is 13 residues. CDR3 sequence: CASRTGLNTEAFF. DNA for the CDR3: TGTGCCAGCCGGACAGGGTTAAACACTGAAGCTTTCTTT.

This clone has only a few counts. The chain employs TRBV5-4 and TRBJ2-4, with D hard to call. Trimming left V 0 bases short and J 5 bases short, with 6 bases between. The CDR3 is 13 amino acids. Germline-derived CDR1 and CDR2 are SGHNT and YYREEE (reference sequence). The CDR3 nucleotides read TGTGCCAGCAGCTTGGCCGGACAAAACATTCAGTACTTC. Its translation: CASSLAGQNIQYF.

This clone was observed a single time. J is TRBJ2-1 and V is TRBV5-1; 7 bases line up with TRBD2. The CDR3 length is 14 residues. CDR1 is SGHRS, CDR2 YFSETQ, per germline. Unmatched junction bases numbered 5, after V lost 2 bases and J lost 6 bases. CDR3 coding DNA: TGCGCCAGCAGCTTAGGTTCTAGCGGCAATGAGCAGTTCTTC. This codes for CASSLGSSGNEQFF. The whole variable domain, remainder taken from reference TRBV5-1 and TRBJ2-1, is KAGVTQTPRYLIKTRGQQVTLSCSPISGHRSVSWYQQTPGQGLQFLFEYFSETQRNKGNFPGRFSGRQFSNSRSEMNVSTLELGDSALYLCASSLGSSGNEQFFGPGTRLTVL.

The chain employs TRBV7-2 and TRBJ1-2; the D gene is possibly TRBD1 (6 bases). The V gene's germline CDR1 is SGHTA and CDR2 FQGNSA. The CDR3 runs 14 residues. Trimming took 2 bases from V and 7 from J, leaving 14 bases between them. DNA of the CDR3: TGTGCCAGCAGCTTAACGGGGGGGCTGCCTGGCTACACCTTC. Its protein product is CASSLTGGLPGYTF.

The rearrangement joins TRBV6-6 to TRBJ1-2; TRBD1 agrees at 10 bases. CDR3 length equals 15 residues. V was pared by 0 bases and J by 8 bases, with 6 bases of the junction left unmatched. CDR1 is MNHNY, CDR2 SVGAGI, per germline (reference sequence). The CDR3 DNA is TGTGCCAGCAGTTACTCTATCGACAGGGGGCCGGGCTACACCTTC. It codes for CASSYSIDRGPGYTF.

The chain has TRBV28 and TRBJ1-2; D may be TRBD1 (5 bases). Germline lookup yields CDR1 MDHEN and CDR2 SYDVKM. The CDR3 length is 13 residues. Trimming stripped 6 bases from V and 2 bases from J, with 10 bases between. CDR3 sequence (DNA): TGTGCCAGCAGGACCGGGACGAACTATGGCTACACCTTC. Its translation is CASRTGTNYGYTF.

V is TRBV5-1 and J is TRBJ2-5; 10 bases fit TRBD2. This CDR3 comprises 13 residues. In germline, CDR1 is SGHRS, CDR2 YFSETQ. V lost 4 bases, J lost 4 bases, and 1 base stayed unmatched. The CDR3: CASSVAGGETQYF. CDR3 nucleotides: TGCGCCAGCAGCGTAGCGGGAGGAGAGACCCAGTACTTC.

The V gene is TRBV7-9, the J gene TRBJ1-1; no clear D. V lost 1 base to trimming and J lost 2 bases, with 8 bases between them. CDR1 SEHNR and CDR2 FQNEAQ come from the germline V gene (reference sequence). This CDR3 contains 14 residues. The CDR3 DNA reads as TGTGCCAGCAGCTTAGGGGGTTCTAACACTGAAGCTTTCTTT. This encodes CASSLGGSNTEAFF. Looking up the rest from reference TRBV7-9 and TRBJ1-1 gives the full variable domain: DTGVSQNPRHKITKRGQNVTFRCDPISEHNRLYWYRQTLGQGPEFLTYFQNEAQLEKSRLLSDRFSAERPKGSFSTLEIQRTEQGDSAMYLCASSLGGSNTEAFFGQGTRLTVV.

The CDR3 reads CASSTPGQHRELFF. The CDR3 DNA reads as TGTGCCAGTAGTACCCCTGGACAACACCGGGAGCTGTTTTTT. V usage is TRBV19 and J usage is TRBJ2-2, with D maybe TRBD1 (5 bases). Trimming stripped 4 bases from V and 9 bases from J, with 15 bases between. This CDR3 is 14 amino acids long. CDR1 LNHDA and CDR2 SQIVND come from the germline V gene (reference sequence).

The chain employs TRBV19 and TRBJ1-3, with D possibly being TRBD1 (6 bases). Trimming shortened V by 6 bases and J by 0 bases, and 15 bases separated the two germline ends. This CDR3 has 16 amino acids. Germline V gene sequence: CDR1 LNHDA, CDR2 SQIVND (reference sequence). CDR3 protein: CASRWDIFNSGNTIYF. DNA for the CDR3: TGTGCCAGTAGATGGGACATCTTTAACTCTGGAAACACCATATATTTT.

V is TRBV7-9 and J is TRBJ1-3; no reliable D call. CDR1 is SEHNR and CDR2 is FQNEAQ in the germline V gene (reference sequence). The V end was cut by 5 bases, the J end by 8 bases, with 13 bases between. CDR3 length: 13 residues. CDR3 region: CASSVAGRDTIYF. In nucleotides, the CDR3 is TGTGCCAGCAGCGTCGCGGGTCGGGACACCATATATTTT.

CDR3 in DNA: TGTGCCAGCAGCGCGTCTCCCGGGGACCAAGAGACCCAGTACTTC. Its translation: CASSASPGDQETQYF. This rearrangement joins TRBV9 to TRBJ2-5; TRBD2 might be the D (5 bases). Germline V gene data show CDR1 as SGDLS and CDR2 as YYNGEE. V lost 3 bases, J lost 0 bases, and 12 bases lay in between. This CDR3 is built from 15 residues.

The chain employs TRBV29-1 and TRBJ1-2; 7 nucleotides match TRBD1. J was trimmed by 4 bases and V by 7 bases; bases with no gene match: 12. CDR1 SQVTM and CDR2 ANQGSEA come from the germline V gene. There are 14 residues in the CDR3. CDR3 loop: CSADSGGAGYGYTF. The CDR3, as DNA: TGCAGCGCCGACTCAGGGGGGGCGGGCTATGGCTACACCTTC.

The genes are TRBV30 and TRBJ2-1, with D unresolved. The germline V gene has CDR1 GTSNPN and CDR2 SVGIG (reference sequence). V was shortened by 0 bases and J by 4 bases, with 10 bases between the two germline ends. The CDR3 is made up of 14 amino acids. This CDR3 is CAWSVPGGYNEQFF. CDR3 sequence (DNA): TGTGCCTGGAGTGTACCCGGCGGATACAATGAGCAGTTCTTC. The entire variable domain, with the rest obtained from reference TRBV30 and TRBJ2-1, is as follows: SQTIHQWPATLVQPVGSPLSLECTVEGTSNPNLYWYRQAAGRGLQLLFYSVGIGQISSEVPQNLSASRPQDRQFILSSKKLLLSDSGFYLCAWSVPGGYNEQFFGPGTRLTVL.

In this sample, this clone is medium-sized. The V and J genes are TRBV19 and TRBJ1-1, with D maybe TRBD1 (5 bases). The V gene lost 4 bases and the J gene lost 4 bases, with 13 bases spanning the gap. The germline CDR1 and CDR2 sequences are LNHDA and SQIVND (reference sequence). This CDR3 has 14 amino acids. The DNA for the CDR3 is TGTGCCAGTAGTAGCAGGGTCGGTGCCACTGAAGCTTTCTTT. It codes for CASSSRVGATEAFF. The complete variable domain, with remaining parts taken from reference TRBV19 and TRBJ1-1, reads DGGITQSPKYLFRKEGQNVTLSCEQNLNHDAMYWYRQDPGQGLRLIYYSQIVNDFQKGDIAEGYSVSREKKESFPLTVTSAQKNPTAFYLCASSSRVGATEAFFGQGTRLTVV.

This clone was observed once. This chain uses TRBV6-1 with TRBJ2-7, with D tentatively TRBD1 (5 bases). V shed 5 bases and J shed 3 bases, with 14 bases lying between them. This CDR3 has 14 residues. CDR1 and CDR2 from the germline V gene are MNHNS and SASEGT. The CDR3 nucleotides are TGTGCCAGCAGTCCCCAGACAGAAATCTACGAGCAGTACTTC. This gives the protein CASSPQTEIYEQYF.

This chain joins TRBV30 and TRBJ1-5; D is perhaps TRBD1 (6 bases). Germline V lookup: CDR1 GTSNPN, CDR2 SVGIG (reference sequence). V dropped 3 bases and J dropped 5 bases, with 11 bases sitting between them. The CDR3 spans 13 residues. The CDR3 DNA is TGTGCCTGGAGCCTGTCAGGGGATCAGCCCCAGCATTTT. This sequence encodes CAWSLSGDQPQHF. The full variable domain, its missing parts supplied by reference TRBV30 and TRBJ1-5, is SQTIHQWPATLVQPVGSPLSLECTVEGTSNPNLYWYRQAAGRGLQLLFYSVGIGQISSEVPQNLSASRPQDRQFILSSKKLLLSDSGFYLCAWSLSGDQPQHFGDGTRLSIL.

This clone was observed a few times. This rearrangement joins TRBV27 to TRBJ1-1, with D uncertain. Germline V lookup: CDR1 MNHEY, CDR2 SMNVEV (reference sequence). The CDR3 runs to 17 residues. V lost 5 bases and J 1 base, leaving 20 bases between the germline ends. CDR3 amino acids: CASSPSWTRTGNTEAFF. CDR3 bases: TGTGCCAGCAGTCCCTCATGGACGAGAACTGGGAACACTGAAGCTTTCTTT.

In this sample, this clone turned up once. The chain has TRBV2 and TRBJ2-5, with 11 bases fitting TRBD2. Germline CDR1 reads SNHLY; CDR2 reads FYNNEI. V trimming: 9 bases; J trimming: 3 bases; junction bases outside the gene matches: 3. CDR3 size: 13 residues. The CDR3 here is CARGGLAEETQYF. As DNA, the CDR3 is TGTGCCAGGGGGGGACTAGCGGAAGAGACCCAGTACTTC.

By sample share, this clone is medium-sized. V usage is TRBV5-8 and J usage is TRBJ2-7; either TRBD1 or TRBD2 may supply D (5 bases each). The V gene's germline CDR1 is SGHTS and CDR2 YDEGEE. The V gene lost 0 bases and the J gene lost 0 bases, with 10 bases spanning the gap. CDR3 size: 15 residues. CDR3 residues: CASSLGRESSYEQYF. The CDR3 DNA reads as TGTGCCAGCAGCTTGGGCAGGGAGAGCTCCTACGAGCAGTACTTC.

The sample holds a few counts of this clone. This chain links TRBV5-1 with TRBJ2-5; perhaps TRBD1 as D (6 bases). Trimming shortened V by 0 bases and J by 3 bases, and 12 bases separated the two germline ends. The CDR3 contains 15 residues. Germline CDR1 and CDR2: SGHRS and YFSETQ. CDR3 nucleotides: TGCGCCAGCAGCTTGGGATTAGGGGACAAAGAGACCCAGTACTTC. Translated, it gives CASSLGLGDKETQYF.

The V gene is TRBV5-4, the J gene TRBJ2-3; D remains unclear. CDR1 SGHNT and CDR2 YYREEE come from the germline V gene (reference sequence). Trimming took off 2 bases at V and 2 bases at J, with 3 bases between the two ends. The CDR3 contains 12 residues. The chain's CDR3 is CASSFPTDTQYF. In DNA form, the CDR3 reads TGTGCCAGCAGCTTCCCCACAGATACGCAGTATTTT. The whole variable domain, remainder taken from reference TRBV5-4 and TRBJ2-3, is ETGVTQSPTHLIKTRGQQVTLRCSSQSGHNTVSWYQQALGQGPQFIFQYYREEENGRGNFPPRFSGLQFPNYSSELNVNALELDDSALYLCASSFPTDTQYFGPGTRLTVL.

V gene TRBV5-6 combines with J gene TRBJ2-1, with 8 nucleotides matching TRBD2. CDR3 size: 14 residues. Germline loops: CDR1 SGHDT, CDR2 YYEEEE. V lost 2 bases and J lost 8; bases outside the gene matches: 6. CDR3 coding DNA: TGTGCCAGCAGCTTCGGGACTAGTATCGATGAGCAGTTCTTC. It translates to CASSFGTSIDEQFF.

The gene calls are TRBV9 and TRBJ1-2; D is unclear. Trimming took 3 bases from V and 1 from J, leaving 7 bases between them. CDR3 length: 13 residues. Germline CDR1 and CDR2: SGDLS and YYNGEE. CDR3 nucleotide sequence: TGTGCCAGCAGCGCCCAAATTAACTATGGCTACACCTTC. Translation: CASSAQINYGYTF.

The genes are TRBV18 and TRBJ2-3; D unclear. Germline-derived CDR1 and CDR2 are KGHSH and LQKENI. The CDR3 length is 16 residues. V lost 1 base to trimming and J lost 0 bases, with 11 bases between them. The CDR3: CASSPQPHGSTDTQYF. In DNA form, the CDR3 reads TGTGCCAGCTCACCACAGCCGCACGGGAGCACAGATACGCAGTATTTT.

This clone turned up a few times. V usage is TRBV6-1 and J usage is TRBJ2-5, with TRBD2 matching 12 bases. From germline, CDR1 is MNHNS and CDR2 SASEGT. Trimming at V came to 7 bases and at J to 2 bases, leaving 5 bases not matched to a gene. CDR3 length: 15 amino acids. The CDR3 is CASNMGLAGQETQYF. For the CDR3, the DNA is TGTGCCAGCAACATGGGACTAGCGGGTCAAGAGACCCAGTACTTC.